This T cell receptor (beta chain) was sequenced for a study of radiotherapy plus CTLA-4 blockade in lung cancer listed by TCRdb under 2018. Broadly, across the study: Objective responses occurred in 15% to 20% of enrolled patients, and about 33% achieved disease control.

Study-level results and caveats: After treatment with radiotherapy and ipilimumab, TCR clones that originated in tumors expanded in peripheral blood. Early dynamic changes in blood T cell clones, together with increased serum interferon-beta after radiation, were reported as the strongest predictors of response.

The CDR3 has 16 amino acids, counting the end cysteine and phenylalanine. Left in the record is the CDR3 DNA by itself, 48 bases read in frame from the first base. CDR1 and CDR2, per the germline V gene, are SGDLS and YYNGEE. The junction shows trimming of 0 bases on V and 9 bases on J, and the gene matches do not reach 10 bases of it. The library was obtained by the immunoSEQ multiplex PCR assay. Here the immuneACCESS table is served through TCRdb, limited to in-frame sequences with V and J called. Missing clones are a known gap in these copies; in checked studies unresolved V genes cover under half, and the rest lacks a known reason. Counted in this sample were 40,000 to 45,000 clones; over 60% of them appeared once. Around 23% of the sample rests with the top ten. Comments on this clone: Its antigen is currently not known. Nothing much larger sits one base from this clone, and base qualities are not available.

Focal radiation therapy combined with CTLA-4 blockade (ipilimumab) was tested in patients with chemo-refractory metastatic non-small-cell lung cancer. The sample here was peripheral blood, taken from a patient treated with radiotherapy plus ipilimumab. The receptor chain draws on TRBV9 and TRBJ2-1; 9 middle bases align to TRBD1. The receptor's source is a human donor with non-small cell lung cancer who had a partial response to radiotherapy plus ipilimumab. The DNA sequence reads TGTGCCAGCAGCGTAGATGGGACAGGGAGTATCAGTGAGCAGTTCTTC. This yields the protein CASSVDGTGSISEQFF.